Sequencing of this T cell receptor (beta chain) was carried out in a study of long-term antiretroviral therapy in people with HIV (dated by TCRdb to between 2020 and 2023). Background for the entire study: The earliest samples were collected roughly a decade before the 2015 WHO recommendation for immediate ART, at a time when ART was usually postponed until CD4 counts fell. Of the roughly 31 participants with HIV, roughly 10 were female. No cross-contamination during QIAcube processing turned up in test extractions that ran a monoclonal T-cell line alongside 25 to 35 polyclonal samples. This retrospective serial study examined whether starting ART and sustained HIV suppression were associated with changes in the composition and diversity of the TRB repertoire in peripheral blood. A total of 150 to 200 cryopreserved PBMC samples came from around 30 adults with confirmed HIV infection and were collected serially over a mean of roughly six years (range 1-12). Results and caveats for the whole study, not just this receptor: A significant increase in TRB diversity was found to be associated with ART initiation, although TRB diversity was observed to remain significantly below that of transplant donor controls even after long-term ART. Unsorted PBMC were profiled instead of sorted CD4+ and CD8+ T cells because pre-ART samples had limited cell numbers. The samples span the years 2004 to 2017, and the ART regimens used may be less effective than current regimens. Owing to limited PBMC availability, only the TCR beta chain was sequenced, without alpha chain pairing. CDR3 length ranges in HIV repertoires were narrower than in controls, and network structure suggested an antigen-experienced repertoire with only a slight naive shift after ART. No data were available on ART adherence, viral resistance or therapy changes, limiting inferences about post-ART repertoire changes. At every time point, the repertoire was dominated by expanded TRB clones first identified before ART initiation, although this dominance fluctuated and, in many PLHIV, declined after ART.

From its cysteine to its phenylalanine, the CDR3 spans 13 amino acids. Only CDR3 DNA is held: 39 bases, read in frame from base 1. Sequences KGHSH (CDR1) and LQKENI (CDR2) are obtained from the germline V gene. V is reduced by 4 bases and J by 2 bases, leaving a spacing of 8 bases between them. This clone was counted between two and nine times. Its antigen is not yet known. No clone much larger than this one lies a single base away; base qualities are absent. Sequencing of the TRB variable region was done with the immunoSEQ hsTCRB v3.0 assay at survey level resolution. A depth of about 35,000-55,000 T-cell genomes per sample was targeted for TRB sequencing. TRB libraries were pooled and sequenced on an Illumina MiSeq using a v3 150-cycle kit. The original methods were these. Analysis of repertoires was carried out in R inside a reproducible Nextflow workflow spanning QC, data transformation and analysis. LymphoSeq2, an R package for AIRR-Seq data exploration, was used to implement custom analyses. A few samples that yielded fewer than 5000 total TRB sequences were excluded, so that around 190 HIV repertoires were analyzed. Of the 188 retained HIV repertoires, 59 were collected before and roughly 130 after ART initiation. Each repertoire was downsampled to 5000 TRB nucleotide sequences, and summary statistics were averaged across 100 downsampling iterations. The analysis kept only TRB sequences whose CDR3 regions were at least seven amino acids long. A Shannon entropy-derived clonality score and the Gini coefficient were used to measure diversity. In repertoire networks, the top 5000 CDR3 amino acid sequences were linked whenever an edit distance of one separated two sequences. Antigen specificity groups and MHC restriction were predicted for TRB CDR3 amino acid sequences with GLIPH2. CDR3 amino acid sequences were matched against VDJdb and McPAS-TCR to flag known CMV, EBV, HIV or tissue antigen associations. Pre-ART, post-ART and control groups were compared with Wilcoxon signed-rank tests and Holm-Bonferroni correction. Held by TCRdb, this immuneACCESS table contains in-frame sequences only and omits some clones. Under half of the omission traces to an unresolved V gene where checked; the cause of the rest is unknown. V and J calls and clone size are copied from that table; D and trimming were computed from the DNA. This sample has 30,000 to 35,000 clones in its table, and roughly 74% of those were observed once. 3.4% of the sample belongs to the ten largest clones.

Participants were included only if at least one PBMC sample before ART initiation and at least two post-ART samples were available. Treatment was received in the United States of America by all participants with HIV. Before DNA extraction, cryopreserved samples of roughly 0.85-10 million PBMC were thawed and washed. At the time of the earliest PBMC sample, participants with HIV were aged between 23 and 54 years. Each participant contributed PBMC samples from 1-4 timepoints before ART initiation and 2-8 timepoints after ART initiation, with a median of 7 samples. Serial HIV viral load, CD4+ T-cell count, ART history and demographic data were obtained for every participant. A Qiagen kit on a QIAcube was used to extract genomic DNA from unsorted PBMC, with samples processed in batches of 12.

The source was unsorted PBMCs, collected 3 years after starting antiretroviral therapy. This receptor chain uses TRBV18 and TRBJ1-1, with TRBD1 as a weak D call on 5 bases. This TCR came from a man aged 45-65 years with HIV. The CDR3 amino acid sequence is: CASSQQANTEAFF. The DNA sequence reads TGTGCCAGCTCACAACAGGCCAACACTGAAGCTTTCTTT.